This T cell receptor beta chain was documented in a study of shared clonotypes between healthy human individuals. About the research overall: Serving as donors were two women and three men, whose ages spanned 18 to 49.

This was a deep-level run. Sequenced by immunoSEQ multiplex PCR; TCRdb stores in-frame clones only, minus some. The data hold about 2,500,000 clones, with around 94% observed a single time. Trimming removed 5 bases at V and 1 base at J, with 13 bases between. This CDR3 comprises 15 residues. Germline CDR1 and CDR2: SEHNR and FQNEAQ (reference sequence). What was sequenced was naive CD4+ T cells sorted from blood. As for subset: CD45RA+ positively selected. The clonotype originates from a young man in good health. The chain links TRBV7-9 to TRBJ2-3, with unresolved D. This CDR3 is CASSSRLPRTDTQYF. CDR3 nucleotides: TGTGCCAGCAGCAGCCGCTTACCTCGCACAGATACGCAGTATTTT.